The 22 T cell receptor beta chains in this list originate from one sample, sequenced in a study of OX40 agonist ivuxolimab in advanced cancers. Clones were read by immunoSEQ multiplex PCR, and TCRdb kept only the in-frame ones, dropping some. The sample lists over 55,000 clones, 80% to 90% occurring once. The sample was CD4+ or CD8+ T cells sorted from blood, taken in a trial of the OX40 agonist ivuxolimab. The receptors derive from an adult with an advanced solid tumor such as melanoma, head and neck, liver or kidney cancer.

This sequence joins TRBV6-5 and TRBJ1-1; D not certain. V was pared by 6 bases and J by 2 bases, with 16 bases between. Germline values: CDR1 MNHEY, CDR2 SVGAGI. CDR3 length equals 15 residues. The CDR3 sequence: CASRATMGINTEAFF. The DNA of the CDR3 is TGTGCCAGCAGAGCCACTATGGGGATAAACACTGAAGCTTTCTTT.

This chain connects TRBV6-6 to TRBJ1-4, with D perhaps matching TRBD1 (6 bases). V lost 2 bases and J lost 5, with 9 bases in between. Germline V gene lookup returns CDR1 MNHNY and CDR2 SVGAGI (reference sequence). This CDR3 spans 14 amino acids. CDR3 nucleotides: TGTGCCAGCAGTTACAGGACAGAGAATGAAAAACTGTTTTTT. As protein: CASSYRTENEKLFF.

The CDR3 coding sequence is TGCGCCAGCAGCCTGGGTGACGGGGAGGGCCTCGGGGAGACCCAGTACTTC. It encodes CASSLGDGEGLGETQYF. The V and J genes are TRBV5-1 and TRBJ2-5; 7 bases match TRBD2. The ends lost 4 bases at V and 5 bases at J; junction bases unmatched: 17. The CDR3 totals 17 residues. The V gene's germline CDR1 is SGHRS and CDR2 YFSETQ.

For this clone: The sample has other DNA sequences that encode this CDR3 too. The chain carries TRBV9 and TRBJ2-5; D is unresolved. With 4 bases removed from V and 4 bases from J, the gap between germline ends came to 8 bases. There are 12 residues in the CDR3. The germline CDR1 and CDR2 sequences are SGDLS and YYNGEE. CDR3 DNA sequence: TGTGCCAGCAGCTCGGGTGGAGAGACCCAGTACTTC. This gives the protein CASSSGGETQYF.

As concerns this clone: The sample contains more than one DNA sequence encoding this CDR3. V usage is TRBV2 and J usage is TRBJ1-4; 8 bases match TRBD1. The CDR3 contains 13 residues. Per the germline V gene, CDR1 is SNHLY and CDR2 is FYNNEI. The V and J ends lost 4 bases and 5 bases, in that order; junction bases with no gene match: 0. The DNA for the CDR3 is TGTGCCAGCAGTGGACAGGGGAATGAAAAACTGTTTTTT. Translation: CASSGQGNEKLFF. Complete variable domain (other parts from reference TRBV2 and TRBJ1-4): EPEVTQTPSHQVTQMGQEVILRCVPISNHLYFYWYRQILGQKVEFLVSFYNNEISEKSEIFDDQFSVERPDGSNFTLKIRSTKLEDSAMYFCASSGQGNEKLFFGSGTQLSVL.

V usage is TRBV5-6 and J usage is TRBJ2-5; D is unresolved. CDR3 length equals 11 residues. V was shortened by 3 bases and J by 5 bases, with 5 bases between the two germline ends. CDR1 SGHDT and CDR2 YYEEEE come from the germline V gene. The CDR3 sequence is CASSYRETQYF. The CDR3 bases are TGTGCCAGCAGCTATAGGGAGACCCAGTACTTC.

This clone was recorded once. The J gene is TRBJ2-5, the V gene TRBV2, with a weak D call TRBD2 (6 bases). CDR1 SNHLY and CDR2 FYNNEI come from the germline V gene. The CDR3 runs 13 residues. V dropped 6 bases and J dropped 4 bases, with 12 bases sitting between them. The CDR3 protein is CASSGLSGETQYF. The CDR3 DNA is TGTGCCAGCAGCGGACTATCGGGAGAGACCCAGTACTTC. The complete variable domain, with remaining parts taken from reference TRBV2 and TRBJ2-5, reads EPEVTQTPSHQVTQMGQEVILRCVPISNHLYFYWYRQILGQKVEFLVSFYNNEISEKSEIFDDQFSVERPDGSNFTLKIRSTKLEDSAMYFCASSGLSGETQYFGPGTRLLVL.

The V call is TRBV11-3, the J call TRBJ2-3; 7 positions match TRBD2. The CDR3 contains 16 residues. The V segment lost 0 bases and the J segment 0 bases; nucleotides outside the gene matches: 3. Germline V lookup: CDR1 SGHNT, CDR2 YENEEA. CDR3 region: CASSLEGSGSTDTQYF. The DNA for the CDR3 is TGTGCCAGCAGCTTAGAGGGTAGCGGGAGCACAGATACGCAGTATTTT.

The chain recombines TRBV2 with TRBJ2-7; D call uncertain. Trimming stripped 1 base from V and 2 bases from J, with 15 bases between. The CDR3 totals 16 residues. CDR1 is SNHLY, CDR2 FYNNEI, per germline. The chain's CDR3 is CASSEGLVGATYEQYF. The CDR3 nucleotides are TGTGCCAGCAGTGAAGGTCTGGTCGGAGCTACCTACGAGCAGTACTTC.

The chain couples TRBV30 to TRBJ2-1; D is possibly TRBD1 (6 bases). From germline, CDR1 is GTSNPN and CDR2 SVGIG (reference sequence). Trimming stripped 4 bases from V and 8 bases from J, with 24 bases between. The CDR3 is made up of 16 amino acids. CDR3 DNA: TGTGCCTGGAAGAGGAGGACAGTCCGCTATTTACATGAGCAGTTCTTC. This encodes CAWKRRTVRYLHEQFF.

This clone came up a few times. The rearrangement uses TRBV11-1 and TRBJ2-3, with 8 bases matching TRBD1. Trimming took 6 bases from V and 6 from J; bases not matched to a gene: 5. The CDR3 is 13 residues long. The germline V gene encodes CDR1 SGHAT and CDR2 FQDESV (reference sequence). Here the CDR3 DNA reads TGTGCCAGCAGTTCTCAGGGGGCCGATACGCAGTATTTT. Amino acid sequence: CASSSQGADTQYF.

The chain is built from TRBV5-6 and TRBJ2-7; maybe TRBD1 (5 bases). The V end lost 0 bases, the J end lost 2 bases, and 9 bases lay between the germline ends. The CDR3 extends over 14 amino acids. Germline assignment: CDR1 SGHDT and CDR2 YYEEEE. The DNA of the CDR3 is TGTGCCAGCAGCTTGGCACAGGCCCCCTACGAGCAGTACTTC. Translating gives CASSLAQAPYEQYF.

This clone was found a few times. The V and J genes are TRBV7-9 and TRBJ2-2, with D tentatively TRBD1 (6 bases). The CDR3 contains 15 residues. Germline CDR1 reads SEHNR; CDR2 reads FQNEAQ (reference sequence). Trimming took off 6 bases at V and 2 bases at J, with 13 bases between the two ends. DNA of the CDR3: TGTGCCAGCAGGATCCAGGGGACAAACACCGGGGAGCTGTTTTTT. Protein: CASRIQGTNTGELFF.

This clone showed up just once. This chain joins TRBV7-2 and TRBJ2-2; D ambiguous. Trimming cost V 5 bases and J 3 bases, with 10 bases left between them. From germline, CDR1 is SGHTA and CDR2 FQGNSA. CDR3 length equals 14 residues. This CDR3 is CASSPRLHTGELFF. The CDR3 DNA reads TGTGCCAGCAGCCCACGACTGCACACCGGGGAGCTGTTTTTT.

CDR3 sequence: CASRTGLAGGYEQYV. Written as DNA, the CDR3 is TGTGCCAGCAGAACAGGCCTAGCGGGAGGGTACGAGCAGTACGTC. This chain joins TRBV6-6 and TRBJ2-7; 12 bases line up with TRBD2. Germline V gene lookup returns CDR1 MNHNY and CDR2 SVGAGI (reference sequence). The trim removed 6 bases at V and 4 bases at J, leaving 7 bases unmatched. CDR3 length: 15 amino acids.

CDR3 coding DNA: TGTGCCACCAGCAGAGATGGGAACACTGAAGCTTTCTTT. It codes for CATSRDGNTEAFF. This chain links TRBV15 with TRBJ1-1; D uncertain. The CDR3 sequence is 13 residues long. The V and J ends lost 0 bases and 1 base respectively, with 3 bases between them. Germline assignment: CDR1 LNHNV and CDR2 YYDKDF (reference sequence).

This chain links TRBV6-1 with TRBJ2-7; D may match TRBD1 or TRBD2 (5 bases each). CDR1 is MNHNS and CDR2 is SASEGT in the germline V gene. This CDR3 comprises 14 residues. The V and J ends lost 10 bases and 3 bases respectively, with 19 bases between them. DNA for the CDR3: TGTGCCACCCTCCACCAGGGACGGGGCTACGAGCAGTACTTC. Protein sequence: CATLHQGRGYEQYF.

This chain joins TRBV5-4 and TRBJ1-5, with D unclear. In germline, CDR1 is SGHNT, CDR2 YYREEE (reference sequence). The CDR3 is 16 amino acids. The V end lost 1 base, the J end lost 0 bases, and 11 bases lay between the germline ends. The CDR3 loop reads CASSLWRKASNQPQHF. DNA for the CDR3: TGTGCCAGCAGCTTGTGGAGGAAGGCTAGCAATCAGCCCCAGCATTTT.

This clone was picked up a small number of times. Germline is not matched at one junction end, which may reflect a read error. The gene calls are TRBV5-4 and TRBJ2-7, with a possible D match to TRBD1 (5 bases). The germline V gene has CDR1 SGHNT and CDR2 YYREEE (reference sequence). There are 10 residues in the CDR3. This CDR3 is CASSLGETAF. CDR3 coding DNA: TGTGCCAGCAGCTTGGGAGAGACAGCTTTC.

The chain links TRBV7-9 to TRBJ1-2; D remains ambiguous. The length of the CDR3 is 13 residues. Germline-derived CDR1 and CDR2 are SEHNR and FQNEAQ (reference sequence). Trimming stripped 1 base from V and 9 bases from J, with 12 bases between. CDR3 nucleotides: TGTGCCAGCAGCTTAGTTTTCGACGGCCGCTACACCTTC. This translates into CASSLVFDGRYTF.

V and J are TRBV11-3 and TRBJ1-1; unclear D gene. The V end lost 2 bases, the J end lost 0 bases, and 7 bases lay between the germline ends. The CDR3 extends over 14 amino acids. Germline V gene lookup returns CDR1 SGHNT and CDR2 YENEEA. The CDR3 coding sequence is TGTGCCAGCAGCTTAACTACTATGAACACTGAAGCTTTCTTT. Residues: CASSLTTMNTEAFF.

The chain recombines TRBV10-2 with TRBJ2-2; TRBD1 matches at 8 bases. Trimming removed 7 bases from V and 7 bases from J; junction bases left unmatched: 8. Germline V CDR1 and CDR2: WSHSY, SAAADI. The CDR3 covers 14 residues. The CDR3 DNA follows: TGCGCCAGCAATTCAGGGGGCGATGGCGGGGAGCTGTTTTTT. Its translation: CASNSGGDGGELFF.